The following is a TCR beta chain sequence with its context. Its target is unknown. This specimen comes from a study of cytomegalovirus exposure and HLA in healthy donors. Whole-study results and caveats: Later work found most CMV-associated TCR beta chains apparently HLA-restricted. The investigators catalogued some 160 TCR beta chains as cytomegalovirus-associated.

V lost 2 bases and J 0 bases, leaving 13 bases between the germline ends. The germline V gene has CDR1 MNHEY and CDR2 SVGAGI. This CDR3 has 16 amino acids. The primer mix had 60 Vbeta and 13 Jbeta primers. Produced via immunoSEQ multiplex PCR; TCRdb's table is partial and in-frame only. This repertoire comprises some 48,000 clones; its ten largest clones make up 2.1%. Sequenced: PBMCs. V gene TRBV6-5 combines with J gene TRBJ1-1; TRBD1 is a possible D gene (6 bases). This clonotype originated in a woman in her thirties or forties in good health and CMV-seronegative. The CDR3 coding sequence is TGTGCCAGCAGTTACCAACAGGGCAAAGTGAACACTGAAGCTTTCTTT. Protein sequence: CASSYQQGKVNTEAFF.